What follows are 10 T cell receptor beta chains derived from one specimen sequenced in a study of blood T cell repertoires in COVID-19. TCRdb keeps only in-frame clones here, not all; method: immunoSEQ multiplex PCR. The table lists over 150,000 clones, around nine tenths of them singletons. The sequenced sample consisted of peripheral blood. The receptors were sampled from a man between 60 and 75 years old with COVID-19, enrolled during active disease.

V usage is TRBV10-3 and J usage is TRBJ2-3; perhaps TRBD1 as D (6 bases). V lost 5 bases to trimming and J lost 2 bases, with 17 bases between them. The CDR3 extends over 16 amino acids. In germline, CDR1 is ENHRY, CDR2 SYGVKD. CDR3 in DNA: TGTGCCATCAGTAACGAACAGGGATCTAACACAGATACGCAGTATTTT. Protein product: CAISNEQGSNTDTQYF.

The table lists this clone with a few counts. The rearrangement uses TRBV6-5 and TRBJ1-5; D remains unclear. V shed 7 bases and J shed 4 bases, with 8 bases lying between them. Germline V lookup: CDR1 MNHEY, CDR2 SVGAGI. The CDR3 runs to 12 residues. The CDR3 region is CASNSVNQPQHF. Written as DNA, the CDR3 is TGTGCCAGCAATTCGGTTAATCAGCCCCAGCATTTT.

V gene TRBV11-3 combines with J gene TRBJ2-2; perhaps TRBD1 as D (6 bases). The V gene lost 2 bases and the J gene lost 4 bases, with 14 bases spanning the gap. The CDR3 loop spans 16 amino acids. Germline V gene lookup returns CDR1 SGHNT and CDR2 YENEEA. The chain's CDR3 is CASSLLGTPSTGELFF. As DNA, the CDR3 is TGTGCCAGCAGCTTATTAGGGACACCCTCCACCGGGGAGCTGTTTTTT.

The chain carries TRBV19 and TRBJ1-4; 10 positions match TRBD1. Germline lookup yields CDR1 LNHDA and CDR2 SQIVND (reference sequence). The length of the CDR3 is 16 residues. With V trimmed by 4 bases and J by 7 bases, 9 bases remained unmatched. The CDR3 bases are TGTGCCAGTAGTACATCGGGACAGGGGTCCGGTGAAAAACTGTTTTTT. Protein sequence: CASSTSGQGSGEKLFF. Looking up the rest from reference TRBV19 and TRBJ1-4 gives the full variable domain: DGGITQSPKYLFRKEGQNVTLSCEQNLNHDAMYWYRQDPGQGLRLIYYSQIVNDFQKGDIAEGYSVSREKKESFPLTVTSAQKNPTAFYLCASSTSGQGSGEKLFFGSGTQLSVL.

This chain links TRBV19 with TRBJ1-2, with 8 bases matching TRBD1. The CDR3 loop spans 15 amino acids. Trimming took 4 bases from V and 4 from J; bases not matched to a gene: 8. Germline CDR1 reads LNHDA; CDR2 reads SQIVND (reference sequence). The CDR3 coding sequence is TGTGCCAGTAGTACGACTTCCGGGACAGGCTATGGCTACACCTTC. Its protein product is CASSTTSGTGYGYTF.

As regards this clone: Within the sample, other DNA sequences also encode this same CDR3. The chain couples TRBV29-1 to TRBJ2-5, with TRBD1 matching 9 bases. This CDR3 is built from 13 residues. Per the germline V gene, CDR1 is SQVTM and CDR2 is ANQGSEA. V lost 4 bases and J lost 5; bases outside the gene matches: 5. The CDR3 loop is CSVGQGGLETQYF. The CDR3 DNA is TGCAGCGTTGGACAGGGGGGTTTGGAGACCCAGTACTTC.

The chain uses TRBV4-3 and TRBJ1-6; 8 nucleotides match TRBD1. V shed 1 base and J 6 bases; nucleotides not matched to a gene: 5. The CDR3 is 16 amino acids. CDR1 is LGHNA and CDR2 is YSLEER in the germline V gene. The CDR3 spells CASSQGQGARNSPLHF. CDR3 in DNA: TGCGCCAGCAGCCAAGGGCAGGGGGCACGTAATTCACCCCTCCACTTT.

The J gene is TRBJ1-2, the V gene TRBV6-5, with 8 bases identical to TRBD1. Germline loops: CDR1 MNHEY, CDR2 SVGAGI. The CDR3 contains 14 residues. With V trimmed by 5 bases and J by 8 bases, 10 bases remained unmatched. The CDR3 region is CASSPSDREGGYTF. CDR3 nucleotides: TGTGCCAGCAGTCCCTCGGACAGGGAGGGGGGCTACACCTTC.

The chain recombines TRBV15 with TRBJ1-3, with 10 positions matching TRBD1. This CDR3 has 15 residues. V dropped 0 bases and J dropped 4; count of bases not matched to a gene: 0. The germline V gene has CDR1 LNHNV and CDR2 YYDKDF (reference sequence). The CDR3 DNA reads TGTGCCACCAGCAGAGAGGACAGGGGGGGAAACACCATATATTTT. Its protein product is CATSREDRGGNTIYF.

V gene TRBV2 combines with J gene TRBJ1-6; 7 bases map to TRBD1. Germline CDR1 reads SNHLY; CDR2 reads FYNNEI. The length of the CDR3 is 16 residues. V gave up 4 bases and J gave up 9 bases; unmatched junction bases: 12. The CDR3 here is CASSVLRGKDSSPLHF. CDR3 in DNA: TGTGCCAGCAGTGTCCTCAGGGGGAAGGATAGTTCACCCCTCCACTTT.